Listed below are T cell receptor beta chains from one sample, sequenced in a study of T cell repertoires in cytomegalovirus infection. TCRdb itself ran the reads through MiXCR, one entry per CDR3 protein. The table has about 900,000 distinct CDR3 sequences, 31% seen once; the top ten hold more than 13%. Antigens for these TCRs are unknown. Sequenced material: cultured CD8+ T cells from PBMCs, taken from culture after CMV antigen stimulation. These receptors were taken from a human donor in good health (CMV status not recorded). Some clones in this sample may be carry-over from other donors' samples. Each CDR3 is given with its conserved first and last residue. D genes are given only for firm matches. Clone size appears in some rows only: once, few, many, or a class for an expanded clone.

>few|TRBV7-4|12|TRBJ2-1|NA
CASSFGTDEQFF
TGTGCCAGCAGCTTCGGGACGGATGAGCAGTTCTTC
>few|TRBV7-6|15|TRBJ1-2|NA
CASSLMGDVGYGYTF
TGTGCCAGCAGCTTAATGGGTGATGTGGGCTATGGCTACACCTTC
>NA|TRBV25-1|16|TRBJ2-7|NA
CASSEYSGPSSYEQYF
TGTGCCAGCAGTGAATATAGTGGGCCTAGCTCCTACGAGCAGTACTTC
>few|TRBV3-1|16|TRBJ1-2|NA
CASSQGSAGARYGYTF
TGTGCCAGCAGCCAAGGGTCCGCGGGGGCGAGGTATGGCTACACCTTC
>once|TRBV7-9|18|TRBJ2-5|TRBD2
CASSSRGLAGGYQETQYF
TGTGCCAGCAGTTCACGGGGACTAGCGGGGGGCTACCAAGAGACCCAGTACTTC
>few|TRBV24-1|12|TRBJ2-4|NA
CATRSAKNIQYF
TGTGCCACGAGATCGGCCAAAAACATTCAGTACTTC
>many|TRBV7-2|15|TRBJ1-4|NA
CASSSIGTSPEKLFF
TGTGCCAGCAGCTCTATCGGGACCTCCCCAGAAAAACTGTTTTTT
>many|TRBV6-1|18|TRBJ1-1|NA
CASSELPGTLTLNTEAFF
TGTGCCAGCAGTGAGTTACCGGGGACCTTGACCCTGAACACTGAAGCTTTCTTT
>few|TRBV7-2|16|TRBJ2-3|TRBD2
CASSPRLAGLADTQYF
TGTGCCAGCAGCCCTAGACTAGCGGGGCTAGCAGATACGCAGTATTTT
>NA|TRBV15|20|TRBJ1-1|TRBD1
CATSRDLQQGAPPWYTEAFF
TGTGCCACCAGCAGAGATCTCCAACAGGGGGCGCCCCCCTGGTACACTGAAGCTTTCTTT
>NA|TRBV10-3|12|TRBJ1-2|TRBD1
CAILTGNYGYTF
TGTGCCATTCTGACAGGGAACTATGGCTACACCTTC
>NA|TRBV19|14|TRBJ1-1|NA
CASSIDGARTEAFF
TGTGCCAGTAGTATAGATGGGGCGCGGACTGAAGCTTTCTTT
>many|TRBV6-2/TRBV6-3|14|TRBJ2-1|TRBD2
CASKPGLAGAEQFF
TGTGCCTCTAAGCCGGGACTAGCGGGGGCTGAGCAGTTCTTC
>once|TRBV6-2/TRBV6-3|14|TRBJ2-1|NA
CASSYRDPLNEQFF
TGTGCCAGCAGTTACAGGGACCCCCTCAATGAGCAGTTCTTC
>few|TRBV7-3|16|TRBJ2-3|TRBD1
CASSLGPTGPTDTQYF
TGTGCCAGCAGCTTAGGTCCGACAGGGCCGACAGATACGCAGTATTTT
>few|TRBV7-3|14|TRBJ2-5|NA
CASSFEGGPETQYF
TGTGCCAGCAGCTTTGAGGGGGGTCCAGAGACCCAGTACTTC
>few|TRBV7-3|15|TRBJ2-1|NA
CASSPTGDGYNEQFF
TGTGCCAGCAGTCCGACAGGCGATGGGTACAATGAGCAGTTCTTC
>once|TRBV28|14|TRBJ1-1|NA
CASSWFRGNTEAFF
TGTGCCAGCAGTTGGTTTCGAGGGAACACTGAAGCTTTCTTT
>NA|TRBV7-6|12|TRBJ2-7|NA
CASSYVPYEQYF
TGTGCCAGCAGCTACGTTCCCTACGAGCAGTACTTC
>few|TRBV7-6|15|TRBJ1-1|TRBD1
CASSPAGQGDLEAFF
TGTGCCAGCAGCCCAGCGGGACAGGGGGATCTTGAAGCTTTCTTT
>NA|TRBV4-3|15|TRBJ1-3|NA
CASSPGGVSGNTIYF
TGCGCCAGCAGCCCCGGAGGAGTCTCTGGAAACACCATATATTTT
>few|TRBV24-1|12|TRBJ2-2|NA
CATSDPSGELFF
TGTGCCACCAGTGATCCAAGCGGGGAGCTGTTTTTT
>few|TRBV7-9|16|TRBJ2-1|TRBD1
CASSPPTDRYYNEQFF
TGTGCCAGCAGCCCTCCAACGGACAGGTACTACAATGAGCAGTTCTTC
>few|TRBV7-6|16|TRBJ2-2|TRBD1
CASSLASGGRTGELFF
TGTGCTAGCAGCTTAGCGTCAGGGGGCAGGACCGGGGAGCTGTTTTTT
>few|TRBV29-1|10|TRBJ1-1|NA
CSVGGGEAFF
TGCAGCGTGGGGGGCGGTGAAGCTTTCTTT
>NA|TRBV27|14|TRBJ1-5|NA
CASNLLGSNQPQHF
TGTGCCAGCAATCTCCTGGGAAGCAATCAGCCCCAGCATTTT
>many|TRBV12-3/TRBV12-4|12|TRBJ1-2|NA
CASSPTVYGYTF
TGTGCCAGCAGTCCGACAGTCTATGGCTACACCTTC
>many|TRBV7-6|17|TRBJ2-1|TRBD2
CASSLGGGAGGYNEQFF
TGTGCCAGCAGCTTAGGGGGCGGAGCGGGGGGCTACAATGAGCAGTTCTTC
>many|TRBV20-1|19|TRBJ2-4|TRBD2
CSARPLEALSAGGLNIQYF
TGCAGTGCTAGACCCCTTGAGGCCCTTTCAGCGGGGGGGTTGAACATTCAGTACTTC
>NA|TRBV7-9|15|TRBJ2-3|TRBD2
CASSQTSGGEDTQYF
TGTGCCAGCAGCCAGACTAGCGGGGGCGAAGATACGCAGTATTTT
>many|TRBV7-8|16|TRBJ2-1|TRBD2
CASSFGGLAGGPVQFF
TGTGCCAGCAGCTTCGGGGGACTAGCGGGGGGGCCGGTACAGTTCTTC
>few|TRBV7-8|17|TRBJ1-3|NA
CASSLVPEGTSGNTIYF
TGTGCCAGCAGCTTAGTACCTGAGGGGACTTCTGGAAACACCATATATTTT
>NA|TRBV6-6|13|TRBJ1-6|TRBD1
CATTGQGYSPLHF
TGTGCCACCACAGGACAGGGTTATTCACCCCTCCACTTT
>few|TRBV11-2|17|TRBJ2-1|TRBD2
CASSDRMAGGNYNEQFF
TGTGCCAGCAGCGACCGTATGGCGGGGGGAAACTACAATGAGCAGTTCTTC
>few|TRBV7-8|14|TRBJ1-1|NA
CASWAGRMNTEAFF
TGTGCCAGCTGGGCAGGGAGGATGAACACTGAAGCTTTCTTT
>NA|TRBV27|17|TRBJ1-5|NA
CASSRGSYLIQDQPQHF
TGTGCCAGCAGTAGAGGTAGTTATTTAATCCAAGATCAGCCCCAGCATTTT
>NA|TRBV2|16|TRBJ1-2|NA
CASSEFRHPGYYGYTF
TGTGCCAGCAGTGAATTCCGACACCCCGGCTACTATGGCTACACCTTC
>NA|TRBV5-6|16|TRBJ2-3|TRBD2
CASSLGSGGYTDTQYF
TGTGCCAGCAGCTTGGGATCGGGGGGGTACACAGATACGCAGTATTTT
>NA|TRBV19|13|TRBJ1-5|NA
CATLPDSNQPQHF
TGTGCCACTCTCCCGGACAGCAATCAGCCCCAGCATTTT
>NA|TRBV6-6|18|TRBJ2-3|TRBD1
CASSVSGTGGVGVDTQYF
TGTGCCAGCAGTGTATCGGGGACAGGGGGCGTTGGCGTAGATACGCAGTATTTT
>NA|TRBV6-1|13|TRBJ1-2|NA
CASPRPRDYGYTF
TGTGCCAGCCCCCGACCGCGCGACTATGGCTACACCTTC
>NA|TRBV6-5|14|TRBJ1-5|TRBD1
CASSYGQGAQPQHF
TGTGCCAGCAGTTACGGACAGGGGGCTCAGCCCCAGCATTTT
>NA|TRBV24-1|16|TRBJ2-3|NA
CATSDGSVKVADTQYF
TGTGCCACCAGTGATGGTAGCGTAAAAGTTGCAGATACGCAGTATTTT
>NA|TRBV7-8|16|TRBJ2-1|TRBD2
CASSSRGTSGGNEQFF
TGTGCCAGCAGCTCTAGAGGGACTAGCGGGGGCAATGAGCAGTTCTTC
>NA|TRBV27|17|TRBJ1-4|NA
CASSLFGGLETNEKLFF
TGTGCCAGCAGTTTATTCGGGGGGCTGGAAACTAATGAAAAACTGTTTTTT
>NA|TRBV11-2|12|TRBJ1-4|NA
CASRDGGRELFF
TGTGCCAGCCGTGATGGGGGGCGCGAACTGTTTTTT
>NA|TRBV6-6|14|TRBJ1-5|NA
CASSYRALNQPQHF
TGTGCCAGCAGTTACAGGGCCCTCAATCAGCCCCAGCATTTT
>NA|TRBV6-6|14|TRBJ1-5|TRBD1
CASSTGLSNQPQHF
TGTGCCAGTTCGACAGGGTTGAGCAATCAGCCCCAGCATTTT
>NA|TRBV6-6|15|TRBJ2-1|TRBD2
CASSYSSSGGDEQFF
TGTGCCAGCAGTTACTCTTCTAGCGGGGGAGATGAGCAGTTCTTC
>few|TRBV6-5|17|TRBJ2-1|NA
CATVKSAGTSSYNEQFF
TGTGCCACAGTTAAGTCGGCGGGGACAAGCTCCTACAATGAGCAGTTCTTC
>NA|TRBV6-6|16|TRBJ1-2|NA
CASSETRTDANYGYTF
TGTGCCAGCTCCGAAACGAGAACCGATGCTAACTATGGCTACACCTTC
>few|TRBV19|15|TRBJ2-5|NA
CASSMRQARQETQYF
TGTGCCAGTAGTATGCGGCAGGCAAGGCAAGAGACCCAGTACTTC